The 20 T cell receptor beta chains below come from one sample, sequenced in a study of control samples from healthy donors and cancer patients. Sequenced by immunoSEQ multiplex PCR; TCRdb stores in-frame clones only, minus some. The data contain tens of thousands of clones, 91% of them seen just once; the ten biggest clones take up around 16%. The material sequenced was blood. These receptors came from a man between 25 and 39 years old in good health.

The CDR3 DNA sequence: TGCGCCAGCAGCCGGGTTCGAGGAGAAAAACTGTTTTTT. Amino acid sequence: CASSRVRGEKLFF. The gene calls are TRBV4-1 and TRBJ1-4; D is undetermined. Trimming shortened V by 4 bases and J by 8 bases, and 11 bases separated the two germline ends. This CDR3 has 13 residues. Germline loops: CDR1 MGHRA, CDR2 YSYEKL.

This chain joins TRBV5-1 and TRBJ2-3, with 13 bases that match TRBD2. The germline V gene has CDR1 SGHRS and CDR2 YFSETQ. The CDR3 extends over 17 amino acids. V dropped 3 bases and J dropped 0; count of bases not matched to a gene: 4. CDR3 sequence (DNA): TGCGCCAGCAGCTGGAGGACTAGCGGGGGTAGCACAGATACGCAGTATTTT. Its protein is CASSWRTSGGSTDTQYF.

The chain carries TRBV27 and TRBJ2-7; 7 bases align to TRBD2. The CDR3 is 19 residues long. J gave up 2 bases and V 5 bases, and 21 bases lay outside the gene matches. The germline V gene has CDR1 MNHEY and CDR2 SMNVEV (reference sequence). DNA for the CDR3: TGTGCCAGCAGTCCCCCTGGCGCCGGGGGGTCTCGGCGGGCCTACGAGCAGTACTTC. The encoded protein is CASSPPGAGGSRRAYEQYF.

The chain employs TRBV7-6 and TRBJ1-4; no firm D call. V dropped 3 bases and J dropped 3 bases, with 11 bases sitting between them. The length of the CDR3 is 15 residues. Germline CDR1 is SGHVS and CDR2 is FNYEAQ. Here the CDR3 reads CASSFSGGSNEKLFF. CDR3 sequence (DNA): TGTGCCAGCAGCTTCTCCGGTGGGTCTAATGAAAAACTGTTTTTT.

This sequence joins TRBV28 and TRBJ2-3; TRBD1 matches 11 bases. J gave up 6 bases and V 5 bases, and 4 bases lay outside the gene matches. CDR1 is MDHEN, CDR2 SYDVKM, per germline. This CDR3 has 14 amino acids. The CDR3 nucleotides are TGTGCCAGCAGTACTGGGACAGGGGGTGATACGCAGTATTTT. It translates to CASSTGTGGDTQYF.

The V and J genes are TRBV19 and TRBJ2-7; D is unresolved. Germline V gene sequence: CDR1 LNHDA, CDR2 SQIVND (reference sequence). The length of the CDR3 is 12 residues. The V end was cut by 4 bases, the J end by 7 bases, with 11 bases between. CDR3 sequence: CASSRPSGEQYF. CDR3 in DNA: TGTGCCAGTAGTAGGCCGAGTGGGGAGCAGTACTTC. The whole variable domain, remainder taken from reference TRBV19 and TRBJ2-7, is DGGITQSPKYLFRKEGQNVTLSCEQNLNHDAMYWYRQDPGQGLRLIYYSQIVNDFQKGDIAEGYSVSREKKESFPLTVTSAQKNPTAFYLCASSRPSGEQYFGPGTRLTVT.

The chain has TRBV12-3 or TRBV12-4 and TRBJ1-2; the D is unclear. V lost 5 bases and J 4 bases, leaving 8 bases between the germline ends. This CDR3 contains 12 residues. Here the CDR3 reads CASSQASYGYTF. In nucleotides, the CDR3 is TGTGCCAGCAGTCAAGCCTCCTATGGCTACACCTTC.

The rearrangement uses TRBV18 and TRBJ2-1; 14 nucleotides line up with TRBD2. CDR3 length: 16 residues. Trimming removed 2 bases from V and 9 bases from J; junction bases left unmatched: 6. Germline loops: CDR1 KGHSH, CDR2 LQKENI. CDR3 protein: CASSPLTSGGAFEQFF. The DNA for the CDR3 is TGTGCCAGCTCACCATTGACTAGCGGGGGGGCTTTTGAGCAGTTCTTC.

The rearrangement uses TRBV6-2 or TRBV6-3 and TRBJ1-1; no clear D gene. Germline CDR1 and CDR2: MNHEY and SVGEGT. The CDR3 runs to 13 residues. Trimming took 2 bases from V and 2 from J, leaving 6 bases between them. CDR3: CASSYTRNTEAFF. For the CDR3, the DNA is TGTGCCAGCAGTTACACCCGAAACACTGAAGCTTTCTTT.

The rearrangement uses TRBV6-5 and TRBJ2-1, with TRBD2 identical over 7 bases. The CDR3 length is 15 residues. V trimming: 4 bases; J trimming: 4 bases; junction bases outside the gene matches: 7. CDR1 and CDR2 (germline): MNHEY, SVGAGI. The chain's CDR3 is CASSSAGGGYNEQFF. CDR3 bases: TGTGCCAGCAGTTCTGCTGGCGGGGGATACAATGAGCAGTTCTTC.

V and J are TRBV28 and TRBJ1-2; D ambiguous. The CDR3 has 17 residues. The germline V gene has CDR1 MDHEN and CDR2 SYDVKM. V lost 6 bases to trimming and J lost 6 bases, with 26 bases between them. The CDR3 bases are TGTGCCAGCAGCCAACCGACCCTAGGACGGGAGAACCATGGCTACACCTTC. It yields the protein CASSQPTLGRENHGYTF.

The chain uses TRBV12-5 and TRBJ2-5; 10 bases are a match to TRBD1. J was trimmed by 2 bases and V by 6 bases; bases with no gene match: 9. Germline CDR1 reads LGHNT; CDR2 reads FRNRAP. The CDR3 spans 16 residues. The CDR3 DNA follows: TGTGCTAGTGGCCGTGGACAGGGGGTGATTCAAGAGACCCAGTACTTC. This translates into CASGRGQGVIQETQYF.

The rearrangement joins TRBV7-9 to TRBJ1-2, with 7 nucleotides matching TRBD1. The CDR3 is 13 residues long. The trim removed 8 bases at V and 7 bases at J, leaving 10 bases unmatched. From germline, CDR1 is SEHNR and CDR2 FQNEAQ (reference sequence). CDR3 amino acids: CASPSEGAAGYTF. In DNA, the CDR3 is TGTGCCAGCCCATCTGAGGGGGCGGCTGGCTACACCTTC.

The chain joins TRBV18 to TRBJ1-2; 7 bases align to TRBD1. Per the germline V gene, CDR1 is KGHSH and CDR2 is LQKENI. With 1 base clipped from V and 6 bases from J, the junction kept 11 bases outside the gene matches. The CDR3 covers 16 residues. The CDR3 here is CASSPLFLTGNDGYTF. The CDR3 coding sequence is TGTGCCAGCTCACCACTTTTTTTGACAGGGAATGATGGCTACACCTTC.

This chain joins TRBV6-5 and TRBJ1-1, with TRBD1 identical over 7 bases. The V gene end was trimmed by 6 bases and the J gene end by 4 bases; junction bases not matched to a gene: 5. This CDR3 is 13 amino acids long. Germline values: CDR1 MNHEY, CDR2 SVGAGI. CDR3 sequence: CASRGRDSTEAFF. In DNA, the CDR3 is TGTGCCAGCAGGGGCCGGGACAGCACTGAAGCTTTCTTT.

The gene calls are TRBV4-1 and TRBJ2-5, with 7 bases matching TRBD2. Germline CDR1 is MGHRA and CDR2 is YSYEKL. With 0 bases clipped from V and 7 bases from J, the junction kept 8 bases outside the gene matches. CDR3 length: 15 residues. The CDR3 bases are TGCGCCAGCAGCCAAGATCGCGGCCGGGAGGCGACCCAGTACTTC. Translated: CASSQDRGREATQYF.

The rearrangement uses TRBV27 and TRBJ1-2; 7 positions agree with TRBD1. The CDR3 runs 14 residues. The trim removed 2 bases at V and 6 bases at J, leaving 6 bases unmatched. Per the germline V gene, CDR1 is MNHEY and CDR2 is SMNVEV (reference sequence). The CDR3 region has the DNA TGTGCCAGCAGTTTAGTCCCTACAGGGGATGGCTACACCTTC. This sequence encodes CASSLVPTGDGYTF.

The chain links TRBV11-2 to TRBJ2-7, with 8 bases aligning to TRBD1. The CDR3 has 16 amino acids. With V trimmed by 5 bases and J by 3 bases, 12 bases remained unmatched. Germline V gene data show CDR1 as SGHAT and CDR2 as FQNNGV. The CDR3 spells CASSPSPGQGLYEQYF. As DNA, the CDR3 is TGTGCCAGCAGCCCGTCCCCCGGACAGGGACTCTACGAGCAGTACTTC.

This clone is judged medium-sized (0.01 to 0.1%). J is TRBJ2-2 and V is TRBV7-9, with D unclear. The CDR3 totals 12 residues. Germline CDR1 is SEHNR and CDR2 is FQNEAQ (reference sequence). Trimming shortened V by 6 bases and J by 5 bases, and 7 bases separated the two germline ends. For the CDR3, the DNA is TGTGCCAGCAGTTCGCCGACCGGGGAGCTGTTTTTT. Its protein is CASSSPTGELFF.

The V and J genes are TRBV14 and TRBJ2-5, with unresolved D. V was pared by 0 bases and J by 0 bases, with 8 bases between. Germline CDR1 SGHDN, CDR2 FVKESK. The CDR3 covers 15 residues. This CDR3 is CASSQEWQNQETQYF. The DNA of the CDR3 is TGTGCCAGCAGCCAAGAGTGGCAGAACCAAGAGACCCAGTACTTC.